A single sample is the source of the 15 T cell receptor beta chains below, sequenced in a study of response to subunit inactivated influenza vaccine. TCRdb re-derived calls from the RT-PCR reads in MiXCR, one entry per CDR3 protein. The table has more than 700,000 distinct CDR3 sequences, over 20% seen once. The source material was PBMCs from blood, sampled approximately 5 days after vaccination. The receptors here all came from a man aged 45-65 years who received an inactivated influenza vaccine.

About this clonotype itself: A much more abundant neighbour one base away suggests this may be a read error. The V gene is TRBV3-1, the J gene TRBJ2-3; 9 nucleotides agree with TRBD1. CDR1 LGHDT and CDR2 YNNKEL come from the germline V gene (reference sequence). The V gene end was trimmed by 4 bases and the J gene end by 2 bases; junction bases not matched to a gene: 4. CDR3 size: 15 residues. DNA for the CDR3: TGTGCCAGCAGCCCCGGGACAGGGAACACAGATACGCAGTATTTT. This translates into CASSPGTGNTDTQYF.

This clonotype was observed many times. This sequence joins TRBV6-1 and TRBJ2-4, with TRBD2 matching over 8 bases. Germline V gene sequence: CDR1 MNHNS, CDR2 SASEGT. The length of the CDR3 is 15 residues. Trimming cost V 6 bases and J 6 bases; bases outside gene matches: 10. The CDR3 is CASSDGGGAGNIQYF. CDR3 DNA: TGTGCCAGCAGCGACGGGGGGGGCGCAGGAAACATTCAGTACTTC.

Many counts were recorded for this clonotype. The rearrangement joins TRBV12-3 or TRBV12-4 to TRBJ1-1, with D possibly matching TRBD1 (5 bases). With 7 bases removed from V and 1 base from J, the gap between germline ends came to 16 bases. The length of the CDR3 is 15 residues. The CDR3 reads CASNTGGVRNTEAFF. The CDR3 DNA follows: TGTGCCAGCAACACTGGAGGGGTAAGGAACACTGAAGCTTTCTTT.

This clonotype has at least ten counts. J is TRBJ1-4 and V is TRBV5-5; TRBD1 aligns across 8 bases. CDR3 length: 14 amino acids. Per germline, CDR1 SGHKS and CDR2 YYEKEE (reference sequence). The J segment lost 4 bases and the V segment lost 1 base, leaving 0 bases of the junction unmatched. CDR3 coding DNA: TGTGCCAGCAGCTTGACAGGGGGTAATGAAAAACTGTTTTTT. Translation: CASSLTGGNEKLFF.

This clonotype was seen ten or more times. This chain joins TRBV28 and TRBJ2-3; 11 bases are shared with TRBD2. J gave up 1 base and V 5 bases, and 5 bases lay outside the gene matches. CDR1 and CDR2 from the germline V gene are MDHEN and SYDVKM. This CDR3 has 16 amino acids. The CDR3 DNA is TGTGCCAGCAGTAAGCCGGGACTAGCGGGCACAGATACGCAGTATTTT. Translation gives CASSKPGLAGTDTQYF.

The table lists this clonotype with a few counts. This chain links TRBV15 with TRBJ2-2; no reliable D call. CDR3 length: 15 residues. V was cut by 5 bases and J by 6 bases, with 16 bases left in between. CDR1 and CDR2 from the germline V gene are LNHNV and YYDKDF (reference sequence). The DNA of the CDR3 is TGTGCCACCAGCGGCCGGCAGGTGCAAGCCGGGGAGCTGTTTTTT. Protein: CATSGRQVQAGELFF.

The rearrangement links TRBV6-1 to TRBJ2-1; 8 nucleotides match TRBD2. The J segment lost 1 base and the V segment lost 4 bases, leaving 3 bases of the junction unmatched. CDR1 and CDR2 from the germline V gene are MNHNS and SASEGT. The CDR3 contains 15 residues. The CDR3 is CASSGGGFSYNEQFF. The CDR3, as DNA: TGTGCCAGCAGTGGCGGGGGGTTTTCCTACAATGAGCAGTTCTTC.

This clonotype was counted a few times. This sequence joins TRBV4-3 and TRBJ2-7; 8 bases line up with TRBD1. V lost 0 bases to trimming and J lost 6 bases; unmatched junction nucleotides: 16. The CDR3 is 18 amino acids. CDR1 and CDR2 from the germline V gene are LGHNA and YSLEER. CDR3 sequence (DNA): TGCGCCAGCAGCCAAGATCCCGTTTCGGACAGGGAGTTCTCCGAGCAGTACTTC. Protein: CASSQDPVSDREFSEQYF.

The CDR3 bases are TGTGCCAGCAGCAAGAGCGGCGGGGCGACCTACAATGAGCAGTTCTTC. Encoded protein: CASSKSGGATYNEQFF. The J gene is TRBJ2-1, the V gene TRBV21-1; the table assigns TRBD1, which was not confirmed against the DNA. TRBV21-1 is a pseudogene locus. The CDR3 covers 16 residues.

This clonotype has a handful of counts. The chain recombines TRBV19 with TRBJ2-1; TRBD2 matches 11 bases. The germline V gene encodes CDR1 LNHDA and CDR2 SQIVND (reference sequence). J was trimmed by 9 bases and V by 4 bases; bases with no gene match: 11. The length of the CDR3 is 16 residues. CDR3 sequence: CASSNGASGRNSEQFF. In nucleotides, the CDR3 is TGTGCCAGTAGTAATGGGGCTAGCGGGAGGAATAGTGAGCAGTTCTTC.

This clonotype was picked up a small number of times. The chain uses TRBV29-1 and TRBJ2-3; 9 nucleotides match TRBD2. Trimming removed 5 bases from V and 3 bases from J; junction bases left unmatched: 6. Per the germline V gene, CDR1 is SQVTM and CDR2 is ANQGSEA. The CDR3 length is 14 residues. The chain's CDR3 is CSVIPAGGTDTQYF. The CDR3 DNA reads TGCAGCGTTATCCCAGCGGGGGGTACAGATACGCAGTATTTT.

The table lists this clonotype with a few counts. The rearrangement links TRBV5-1 to TRBJ2-7; maybe TRBD1 (6 bases). The CDR3 totals 13 residues. Trimming removed 9 bases from V and 0 bases from J, with 13 bases in between. CDR1 and CDR2 (germline): SGHRS, YFSETQ. The CDR3 loop reads CATGRDNSYEQYF. The CDR3 region has the DNA TGCGCCACTGGCCGGGACAACTCCTACGAGCAGTACTTC.

The V gene is TRBV20-1, the J gene TRBJ1-4; unclear D gene. The CDR3 sequence is 14 residues long. V lost 6 bases and J lost 14, with 25 bases in between. Germline loops: CDR1 DFQATT, CDR2 SNEGSKA (reference sequence). CDR3 coding DNA: TGCAGTGCGAATAGGGCTCCCAATGGCGCCAATCTGTTTTTT. This translates into CSANRAPNGANLFF.

This chain connects TRBV2 to TRBJ2-5; TRBD2 aligns across 7 bases. This CDR3 is 14 amino acids long. Trimming at V came to 4 bases and at J to 5 bases, leaving 7 bases not matched to a gene. Germline CDR1 and CDR2: SNHLY and FYNNEI. The chain's CDR3 is CASSALRGGETQYF. CDR3 DNA sequence: TGTGCCAGCAGTGCCCTACGGGGAGGGGAGACCCAGTACTTC.

The V call is TRBV7-9, the J call TRBJ1-1; D not certain. V lost 3 bases, J lost 0 bases, and 11 bases lay in between. The germline CDR1 and CDR2 sequences are SEHNR and FQNEAQ (reference sequence). The CDR3 spans 15 residues. This chain's CDR3 is CASSFDGTLNTEAFF. CDR3 coding DNA: TGTGCCAGCAGCTTCGACGGTACCTTGAACACTGAAGCTTTCTTT.